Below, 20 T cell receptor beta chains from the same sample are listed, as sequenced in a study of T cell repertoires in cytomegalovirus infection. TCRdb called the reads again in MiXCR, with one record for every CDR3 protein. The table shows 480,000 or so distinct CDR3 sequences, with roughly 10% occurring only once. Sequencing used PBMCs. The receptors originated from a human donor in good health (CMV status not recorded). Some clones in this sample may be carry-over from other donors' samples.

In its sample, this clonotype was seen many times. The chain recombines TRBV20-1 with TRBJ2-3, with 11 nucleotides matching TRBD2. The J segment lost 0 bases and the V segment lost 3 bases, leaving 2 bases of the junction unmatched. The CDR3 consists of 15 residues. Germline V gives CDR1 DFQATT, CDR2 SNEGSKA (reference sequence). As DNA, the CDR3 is TGCAGTGCTAGGGGACTAGCGGTTAGCACAGATACGCAGTATTTT. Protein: CSARGLAVSTDTQYF.

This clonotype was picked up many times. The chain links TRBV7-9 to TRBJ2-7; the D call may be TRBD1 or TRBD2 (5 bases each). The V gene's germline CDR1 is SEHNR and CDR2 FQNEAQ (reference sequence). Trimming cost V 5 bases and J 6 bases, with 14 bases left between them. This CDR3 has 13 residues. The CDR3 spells CASSPRGDLEQYF. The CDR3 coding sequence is TGTGCCAGCAGCCCGAGGGGCGATCTCGAGCAGTACTTC.

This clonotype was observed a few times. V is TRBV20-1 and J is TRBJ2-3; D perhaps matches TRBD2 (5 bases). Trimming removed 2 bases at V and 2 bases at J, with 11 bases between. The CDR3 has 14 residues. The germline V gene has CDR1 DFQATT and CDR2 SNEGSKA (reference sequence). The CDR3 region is CSARSLAYTDTQYF. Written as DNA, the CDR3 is TGCAGTGCTAGAAGCCTAGCTTACACAGATACGCAGTATTTT.

CDR3 nucleotides: TGTGCCAGCAGCCAGGACCCTGCCGGAGATACGCAGTATTTT. Its protein is CASSQDPAGDTQYF. The J gene is TRBJ2-3, the V gene TRBV11-2, with D unresolved. The germline V gene has CDR1 SGHAT and CDR2 FQNNGV. V lost 5 bases to trimming and J lost 5 bases, with 14 bases between them. The CDR3 sequence is 14 residues long.

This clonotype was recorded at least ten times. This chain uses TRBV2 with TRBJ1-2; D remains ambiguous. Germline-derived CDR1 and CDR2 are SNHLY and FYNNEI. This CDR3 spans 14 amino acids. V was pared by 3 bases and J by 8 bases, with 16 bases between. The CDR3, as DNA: TGTGCCAGCAGTGATTGGGAAGCGAGAGGAGGCTACACCTTC. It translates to CASSDWEARGGYTF.

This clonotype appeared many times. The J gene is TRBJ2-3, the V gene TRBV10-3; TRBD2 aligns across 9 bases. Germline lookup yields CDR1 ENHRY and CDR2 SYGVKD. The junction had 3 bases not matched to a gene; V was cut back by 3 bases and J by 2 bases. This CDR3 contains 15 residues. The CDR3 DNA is TGTGCCATCAGTGACCTAGCGGGGACCACAGATACGCAGTATTTT. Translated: CAISDLAGTTDTQYF.

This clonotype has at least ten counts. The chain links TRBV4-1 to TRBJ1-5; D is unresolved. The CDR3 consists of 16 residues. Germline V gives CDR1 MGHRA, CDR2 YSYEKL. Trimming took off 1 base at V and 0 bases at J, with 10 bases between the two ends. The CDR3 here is CASSQVPVYSNQPQHF. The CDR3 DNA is TGCGCCAGCAGCCAAGTTCCAGTTTATAGCAATCAGCCCCAGCATTTT.

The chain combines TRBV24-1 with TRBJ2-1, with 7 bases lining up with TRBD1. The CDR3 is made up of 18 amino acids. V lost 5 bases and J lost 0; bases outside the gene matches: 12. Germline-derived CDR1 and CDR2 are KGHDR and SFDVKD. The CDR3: CATSAETGFFDSYNEQFF. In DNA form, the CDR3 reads TGTGCCACCAGTGCAGAGACAGGGTTCTTTGACTCCTACAATGAGCAGTTCTTC.

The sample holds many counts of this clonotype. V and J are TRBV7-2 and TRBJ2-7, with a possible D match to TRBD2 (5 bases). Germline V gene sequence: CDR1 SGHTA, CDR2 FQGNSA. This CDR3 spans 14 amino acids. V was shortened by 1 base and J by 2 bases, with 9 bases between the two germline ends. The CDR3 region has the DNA TGTGCCAGCAGCTTAGGAGGGATTCCCTACGAGCAGTACTTC. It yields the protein CASSLGGIPYEQYF.

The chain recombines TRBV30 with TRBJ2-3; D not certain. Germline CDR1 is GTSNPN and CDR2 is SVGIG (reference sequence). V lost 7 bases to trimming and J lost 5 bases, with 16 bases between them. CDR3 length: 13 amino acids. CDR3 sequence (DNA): TGTGCCTCGGCTCAGGAGCCCATAGATACGCAGTATTTT. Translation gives CASAQEPIDTQYF. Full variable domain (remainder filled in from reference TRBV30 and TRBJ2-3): SQTIHQWPATLVQPVGSPLSLECTVEGTSNPNLYWYRQAAGRGLQLLFYSVGIGQISSEVPQNLSASRPQDRQFILSSKKLLLSDSGFYLCASAQEPIDTQYFGPGTRLTVL.

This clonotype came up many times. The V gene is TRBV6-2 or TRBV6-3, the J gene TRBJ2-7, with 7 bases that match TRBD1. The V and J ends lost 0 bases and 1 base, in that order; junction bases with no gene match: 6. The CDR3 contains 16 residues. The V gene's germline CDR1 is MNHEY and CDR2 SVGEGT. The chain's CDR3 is CASSYSGQRLSYEQYF. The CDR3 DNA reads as TGTGCCAGCAGTTACTCGGGACAGCGCCTATCCTACGAGCAGTACTTC.

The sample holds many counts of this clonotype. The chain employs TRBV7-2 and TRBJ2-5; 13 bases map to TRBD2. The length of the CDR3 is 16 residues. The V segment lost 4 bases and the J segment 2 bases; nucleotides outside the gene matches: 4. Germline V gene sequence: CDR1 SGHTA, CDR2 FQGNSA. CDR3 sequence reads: CASSSGTSGAQETQYF. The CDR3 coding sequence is TGTGCCAGCAGCTCCGGGACTAGCGGGGCGCAAGAGACCCAGTACTTC.

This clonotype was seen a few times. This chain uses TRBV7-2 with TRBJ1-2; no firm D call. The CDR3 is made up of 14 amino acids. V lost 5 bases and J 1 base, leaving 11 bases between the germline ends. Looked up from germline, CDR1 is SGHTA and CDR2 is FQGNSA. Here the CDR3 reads CASSLGRYNYGYTF. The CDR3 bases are TGTGCCAGCAGCCTTGGACGGTATAACTATGGCTACACCTTC.

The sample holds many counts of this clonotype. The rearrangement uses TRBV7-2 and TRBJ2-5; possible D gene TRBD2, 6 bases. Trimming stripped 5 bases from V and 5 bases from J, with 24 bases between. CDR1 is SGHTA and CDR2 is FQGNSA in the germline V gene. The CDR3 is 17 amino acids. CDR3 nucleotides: TGTGCCAGCAGCCCGCATGAGCGGCGGGGTAAGGTGGAGACCCAGTACTTC. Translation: CASSPHERRGKVETQYF.

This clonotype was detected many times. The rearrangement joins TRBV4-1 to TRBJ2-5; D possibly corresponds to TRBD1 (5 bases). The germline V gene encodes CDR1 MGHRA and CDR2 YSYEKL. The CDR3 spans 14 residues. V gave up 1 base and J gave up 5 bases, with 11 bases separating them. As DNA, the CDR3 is TGCGCCAGCAGCCAAGGGGGCCTGGTGGAGACCCAGTACTTC. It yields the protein CASSQGGLVETQYF.

The CDR3: CASSVGRGRNEQFF. In DNA form, the CDR3 reads TGTGCCAGCAGCGTAGGAAGGGGCCGGAATGAGCAGTTCTTC. J is TRBJ2-1 and V is TRBV9; possible D gene TRBD1, 5 bases. The CDR3 is 14 residues long. V lost 0 bases, J lost 7 bases, and 11 bases lay in between. In germline, CDR1 is SGDLS, CDR2 YYNGEE.

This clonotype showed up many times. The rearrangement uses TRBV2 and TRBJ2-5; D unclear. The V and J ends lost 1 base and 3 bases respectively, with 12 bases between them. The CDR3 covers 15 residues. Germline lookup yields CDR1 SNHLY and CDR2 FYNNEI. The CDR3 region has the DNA TGTGCCAGCAGTGAAGTGGGGATCGGTAAAGAGACCCAGTACTTC. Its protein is CASSEVGIGKETQYF. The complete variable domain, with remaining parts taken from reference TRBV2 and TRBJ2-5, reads EPEVTQTPSHQVTQMGQEVILRCVPISNHLYFYWYRQILGQKVEFLVSFYNNEISEKSEIFDDQFSVERPDGSNFTLKIRSTKLEDSAMYFCASSEVGIGKETQYFGPGTRLLVL.

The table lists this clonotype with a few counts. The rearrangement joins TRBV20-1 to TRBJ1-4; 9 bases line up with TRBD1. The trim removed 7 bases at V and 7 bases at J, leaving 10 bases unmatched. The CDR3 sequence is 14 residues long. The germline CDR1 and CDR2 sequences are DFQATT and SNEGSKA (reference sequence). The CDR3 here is CSGQQGAEREKLFF. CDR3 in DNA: TGCAGTGGTCAACAGGGGGCTGAGCGTGAAAAACTGTTTTTT.

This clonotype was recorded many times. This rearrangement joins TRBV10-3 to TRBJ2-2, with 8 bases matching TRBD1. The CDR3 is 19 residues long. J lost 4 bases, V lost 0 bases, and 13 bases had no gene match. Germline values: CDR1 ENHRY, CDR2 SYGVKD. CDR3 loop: CAISESQGARQIGTGELFF. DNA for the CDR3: TGTGCCATCAGTGAGTCGCAGGGGGCGCGACAAATCGGCACCGGGGAGCTGTTTTTT.

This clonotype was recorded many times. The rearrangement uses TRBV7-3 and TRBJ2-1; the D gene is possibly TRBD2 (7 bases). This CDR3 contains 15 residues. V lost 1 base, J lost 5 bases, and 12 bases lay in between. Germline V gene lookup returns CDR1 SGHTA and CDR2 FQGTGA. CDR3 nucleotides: TGTGCCAGCAGCTTAAGGGGGGGGGCGGACAATGAGCAGTTCTTC. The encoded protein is CASSLRGGADNEQFF.